The TCR beta chain under discussion was sequenced for a study of T cells in Graves' hyperthyroidism and ophthalmopathy. Using RNA transcripts as the source, TCR beta CDR3 regions were amplified. Carried out on the TCR CDR3, a first-round RT-PCR used the HTBI primer set. TCRdb recomputed calls from the multiplex PCR reads with MiXCR, one row per CDR3 protein. This table has 300,000 to 350,000 distinct CDR3 sequences, 21% appearing once. The study based diagnoses on clinical symptoms, serum thyroxine and TRAb, thyroid ultrasound and orbital computed tomography. Germline loops: CDR1 MNHEY, CDR2 SMNVEV (reference sequence). The trim removed 4 bases at V and 1 base at J, leaving 5 bases unmatched. CDR3 size: 15 residues.

The receptor's source is a woman between 45 and 60 years old with Graves' hyperthyroidism. The rearrangement links TRBV27 to TRBJ2-7; 9 nucleotides line up with TRBD1. The specimen sequenced was blood. The DNA for the CDR3 is TGTGCCAGCAGTTCCACAGGGGGCTATTCCTACGAGCAGTACTTC. It codes for CASSSTGGYSYEQYF.